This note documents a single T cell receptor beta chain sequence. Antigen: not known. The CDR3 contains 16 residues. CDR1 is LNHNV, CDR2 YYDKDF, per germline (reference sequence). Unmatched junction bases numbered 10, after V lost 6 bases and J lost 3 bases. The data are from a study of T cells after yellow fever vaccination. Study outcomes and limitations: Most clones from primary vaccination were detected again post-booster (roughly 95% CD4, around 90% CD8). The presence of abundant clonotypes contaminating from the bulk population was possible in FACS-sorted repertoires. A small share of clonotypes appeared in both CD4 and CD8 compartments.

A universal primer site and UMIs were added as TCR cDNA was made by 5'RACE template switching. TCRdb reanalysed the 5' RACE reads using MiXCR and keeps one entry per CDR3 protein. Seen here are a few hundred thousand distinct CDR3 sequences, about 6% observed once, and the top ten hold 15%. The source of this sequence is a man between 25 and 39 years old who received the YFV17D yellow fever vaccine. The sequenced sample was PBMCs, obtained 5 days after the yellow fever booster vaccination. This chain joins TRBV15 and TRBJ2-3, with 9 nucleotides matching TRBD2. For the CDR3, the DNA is TGTGCCACCAGGGATACAGGGACTAGCCTGACAGATACGCAGTATTTT. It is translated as CATRDTGTSLTDTQYF.